This T cell receptor (beta chain) was found in a study of blood T cell repertoires in COVID-19. About the research overall: COVID-19 samples, acute and convalescent, were from the United States, Italy and Spain. PBMCs, B-cell-depleted T cells, or T cells were the source of the cDNA or gDNA that made up the material.

Trimming took 4 bases from V and 3 from J; bases not matched to a gene: 6. This CDR3 has 15 residues. CDR1 SGHAT and CDR2 FQNNGV come from the germline V gene. How the authors handled the data: Amplifying reference gene primers gave estimates of nucleated cell counts. Data came from immunoSEQ multiplex PCR; TCRdb stores just in-frame clones and leaves some out. The V and J calls and clone size come from that table; D and trimming were worked out from the DNA. The sample holds about 130,000 clones, about 70% seen once. The sample was peripheral blood. This sequence originates from a man between 60 and 75 years old with acute or convalescent COVID-19. The rearrangement links TRBV11-2 to TRBJ2-7, with TRBD2 matching 10 bases. CDR3 in amino acids: CASSSLAGVNYEQYF. The CDR3, as DNA: TGTGCCAGCAGCTCGCTAGCGGGAGTCAACTACGAGCAGTACTTC.